The 21 T cell receptor beta chains reported below all come from one sample, sequenced in a study of early T cells in non-severe SARS-CoV-2 infection. TCRdb recomputed calls from the 5' RACE reads with MiXCR, one row per CDR3 protein. The table lists 30,000 to 45,000 distinct CDR3 sequences, 3% to 4% of them singletons. Source material: whole blood. These receptors were obtained from an adult who was a healthcare worker with PCR-confirmed SARS-CoV-2 infection or an uninfected control (not recorded which).

The table lists this clonotype with many counts. This chain links TRBV4-3 with TRBJ1-5; possible D gene TRBD1, 5 bases. CDR1 is LGHNA, CDR2 YSLEER, per germline. CDR3 length: 15 residues. Trimming took 0 bases from V and 6 from J, leaving 12 bases between them. In DNA form, the CDR3 reads TGCGCCAGCAGCCAAGATAAAGGCGGGACTCAGCCCCAGCATTTT. Encoded protein: CASSQDKGGTQPQHF.

This clonotype was observed at least ten times. The rearrangement joins TRBV4-3 to TRBJ2-3; 7 bases align to TRBD2. The CDR3 loop spans 13 amino acids. With 4 bases clipped from V and 11 bases from J, the junction kept 9 bases outside the gene matches. The germline CDR1 and CDR2 sequences are LGHNA and YSLEER. CDR3 DNA sequence: TGCGCCAGCAGCCTAAGAGTAGGGGAGGGGCAGTATTTT. Amino acids: CASSLRVGEGQYF.

This clonotype was recorded many times. The chain employs TRBV13 and TRBJ2-2; 7 bases are shared with TRBD1. The junction had 10 bases not matched to a gene; V was cut back by 5 bases and J by 4 bases. Germline assignment: CDR1 PRHDT and CDR2 FYEKMQ (reference sequence). This CDR3 comprises 16 residues. CDR3 loop: CASSRMDRQPTGELFF. DNA for the CDR3: TGTGCCAGCAGCCGCATGGACAGGCAACCCACCGGGGAGCTGTTTTTT. The entire variable domain, with the rest obtained from reference TRBV13 and TRBJ2-2, is as follows: AAGVIQSPRHLIKEKRETATLKCYPIPRHDTVYWYQQGPGQDPQFLISFYEKMQSDKGSIPDRFSAQQFSDYHSELNMSSLELGDSALYFCASSRMDRQPTGELFFGEGSRLTVL.

This clonotype was seen at least ten times. V gene TRBV24-1 combines with J gene TRBJ2-5, with D possibly being TRBD2 (5 bases). The germline V gene has CDR1 KGHDR and CDR2 SFDVKD. V lost 4 bases and J 3 bases, leaving 17 bases between the germline ends. This CDR3 region has 16 residues. Here the CDR3 DNA reads TGTGCCACCAGTGACCACGGAGTGTGGGGAGAAGAGACCCAGTACTTC. Residues: CATSDHGVWGEETQYF.

The table lists this clonotype with many counts. The chain employs TRBV4-3 and TRBJ2-5; no definite D call. The CDR3 spans 15 residues. V lost 0 bases and J lost 5, with 13 bases in between. Per germline, CDR1 LGHNA and CDR2 YSLEER. The DNA of the CDR3 is TGCGCCAGCAGCCAAGATTGGGCACGGACGGAGACCCAGTACTTC. Encoded protein: CASSQDWARTETQYF.

This clonotype was observed at least ten times. This sequence joins TRBV6-6 and TRBJ2-1; 13 nucleotides match TRBD2. The CDR3 is made up of 20 amino acids. Trimming at V came to 6 bases and at J to 0 bases, leaving 14 bases not matched to a gene. Germline assignment: CDR1 MNHNY and CDR2 SVGAGI (reference sequence). The DNA for the CDR3 is TGTGCCAGCAGCCTCCGGACTAGCGGGAGACCCTATAGCTCCTACAATGAGCAGTTCTTC. It translates to CASSLRTSGRPYSSYNEQFF.

This clonotype showed up many times. V is TRBV12-3 or TRBV12-4 and J is TRBJ2-5; 11 bases map to TRBD2. The J segment lost 5 bases and the V segment lost 5 bases, leaving 13 bases of the junction unmatched. CDR3 length equals 17 residues. The CDR3 spells CASSPFGWLAGGETQYF. CDR3 bases: TGTGCCAGCAGTCCCTTTGGGTGGCTAGCGGGAGGCGAGACCCAGTACTTC.

This clonotype was picked up many times. The chain links TRBV6-2 or TRBV6-3 to TRBJ2-1; TRBD1 matches at 8 bases. Germline V gives CDR1 MNHEY, CDR2 SVGEGT. The CDR3 spans 19 residues. Trimming cost V 2 bases and J 8 bases; bases outside gene matches: 20. This chain's CDR3 is CASSYPGGGTGWYGDEQFF. Written as DNA, the CDR3 is TGTGCCAGCAGTTACCCCGGAGGAGGGACAGGATGGTATGGCGATGAGCAGTTCTTC.

At least ten counts were recorded for this clonotype. The chain recombines TRBV24-1 with TRBJ2-1; D possibly corresponds to TRBD1 (6 bases). CDR1 and CDR2 (germline): KGHDR, SFDVKD. Trimming removed 3 bases at V and 0 bases at J, with 8 bases between. The CDR3 sequence is 15 residues long. CDR3: CATSDMDSSYNEQFF. In DNA, the CDR3 is TGTGCCACCAGTGATATGGACAGCTCCTACAATGAGCAGTTCTTC.

This clonotype has at least ten counts. This chain joins TRBV20-1 and TRBJ2-3, with TRBD2 identical over 7 bases. V shed 3 bases and J 2 bases; nucleotides not matched to a gene: 8. Per the germline V gene, CDR1 is DFQATT and CDR2 is SNEGSKA (reference sequence). This CDR3 has 15 amino acids. This CDR3 is CSASSGGGATDTQYF. DNA of the CDR3: TGCAGTGCTAGTTCGGGCGGGGGTGCCACAGATACGCAGTATTTT.

This clonotype was seen ten or more times. A much larger clone differs by one base, so this may be a read error. This chain links TRBV11-2 with TRBJ1-3; 7 bases line up with TRBD1. Germline values: CDR1 SGHAT, CDR2 FQNNGV. The CDR3 loop spans 17 amino acids. The CDR3 here is CASSPMDRSFSENTIYF. The CDR3 bases are TGTGCCAGCAGCCCGATGGACAGGTCATTCTCTGAAAACACCATATATTTT. Full variable domain (remainder filled in from reference TRBV11-2 and TRBJ1-3): EAGVAQSPRYKIIEKRQSVAFWCNPISGHATLYWYQQILGQGPKLLIQFQNNGVVDDSQLPKDRFSAERLKGVDSTLKIQPAKLEDSAVYLCASSPMDRSFSENTIYFGEGSWLTVV.

This clonotype was found many times. The chain links TRBV5-5 to TRBJ1-1, with 12 positions matching TRBD1. CDR3 length: 17 amino acids. From germline, CDR1 is SGHKS and CDR2 YYEKEE (reference sequence). Losses at the gene ends were 1 base for V and 3 bases for J; bases not matched to a gene: 7. This chain's CDR3 is CASSLLPGQGAYTEAFF. In DNA, the CDR3 is TGTGCCAGCAGCTTGTTGCCGGGACAGGGGGCCTACACTGAAGCTTTCTTT.

This clonotype showed up many times. The rearrangement joins TRBV10-3 to TRBJ2-6; possibly TRBD1 for D (5 bases). The CDR3 is 15 residues long. CDR1 is ENHRY, CDR2 SYGVKD, per germline. Trimming took 7 bases from V and 1 from J, leaving 11 bases between them. CDR3 in amino acids: CAITQGLSGANVLTF. The CDR3 DNA is TGTGCCATCACGCAGGGATTATCTGGGGCCAACGTCCTGACTTTC.

This clonotype was observed at least ten times. The chain uses TRBV7-2 and TRBJ2-7; 7 bases match TRBD2. The junction had 5 bases not matched to a gene; V was cut back by 2 bases and J by 4 bases. This CDR3 contains 14 residues. Germline V CDR1 and CDR2: SGHTA, FQGNSA. The CDR3 is CASSLPGGVYEQYV. In DNA form, the CDR3 reads TGTGCCAGCAGCTTACCGGGAGGAGTGTACGAGCAGTACGTC.

This clonotype was detected many times. The V call is TRBV29-1, the J call TRBJ2-1; 7 bases match TRBD1. From germline, CDR1 is SQVTM and CDR2 ANQGSEA. V was pared by 4 bases and J by 2 bases, with 23 bases of the junction left unmatched. CDR3 length: 20 residues. This chain's CDR3 is CSVAITPGQPDKTTYNEQFF. CDR3 bases: TGCAGCGTTGCAATTACACCGGGACAGCCTGATAAGACGACCTACAATGAGCAGTTCTTC.

This clonotype has a count of ten or more. The chain carries TRBV19 and TRBJ1-5; no reliable D call. Trimming left V 6 bases short and J 2 bases short, with 11 bases between. The V gene's germline CDR1 is LNHDA and CDR2 SQIVND (reference sequence). This CDR3 comprises 14 residues. The CDR3 loop is CASRDGLGNQPQHF. For the CDR3, the DNA is TGTGCCAGTAGGGACGGTCTGGGCAATCAGCCCCAGCATTTT. The variable domain in full, with the rest retrieved from reference TRBV19 and TRBJ1-5, is DGGITQSPKYLFRKEGQNVTLSCEQNLNHDAMYWYRQDPGQGLRLIYYSQIVNDFQKGDIAEGYSVSREKKESFPLTVTSAQKNPTAFYLCASRDGLGNQPQHFGDGTRLSIL.

This clonotype appeared many times. CDR3 loop: CASSLGGTGELEQYF. The CDR3 bases are TGTGCCAGCAGCTTAGGGGGGACAGGGGAACTGGAGCAGTACTTC. The chain uses TRBV7-8 and TRBJ2-7; 10 bases map to TRBD1. Germline CDR1 is SGHVS and CDR2 is FQNEAQ. V lost 1 base to trimming and J lost 7 bases; unmatched junction nucleotides: 7. The CDR3 is 15 amino acids.

The chain has TRBV7-9 and TRBJ2-5; D is uncertain. Deletions cut 3 bases from V and 2 bases from J, with 4 bases between. The CDR3 sequence is 12 residues long. Germline lookup yields CDR1 SEHNR and CDR2 FQNEAQ (reference sequence). The CDR3 DNA is TGTGCCAGCAGCTTGGTGCAAGAGACCCAGTACTTC. It codes for CASSLVQETQYF.

This clonotype was seen repeatedly, ten times or more. This chain links TRBV6-6 with TRBJ2-2; D is possibly TRBD1 (6 bases). V dropped 5 bases and J dropped 4 bases, with 20 bases sitting between them. Germline loops: CDR1 MNHNY, CDR2 SVGAGI (reference sequence). This CDR3 has 17 amino acids. In DNA, the CDR3 is TGTGCCAGCAGTCACAGGGCATCCCTAGAGACCACCGGGGAGCTGTTTTTT. Translation: CASSHRASLETTGELFF.

This clonotype was observed many times. V gene TRBV5-6 combines with J gene TRBJ2-7; D not resolved. Germline V CDR1 and CDR2: SGHDT, YYEEEE. Trimming removed 0 bases from V and 6 bases from J, with 4 bases in between. The CDR3 covers 11 residues. CDR3 protein: CASSLGGEQYF. In DNA, the CDR3 is TGTGCCAGCAGCTTGGGGGGCGAGCAGTACTTC.

The rearrangement links TRBV19 to TRBJ2-3; 10 nucleotides line up with TRBD2. CDR3 length equals 14 residues. The germline gives CDR1 LNHDA, CDR2 SQIVND (reference sequence). Trimming removed 7 bases from V and 4 bases from J; junction bases left unmatched: 5. CDR3: CASKLAGEADTQYF. The CDR3 DNA follows: TGTGCCAGTAAGCTAGCGGGAGAGGCAGATACGCAGTATTTT.